A selection of T cell receptor beta chains follows, all from one sample in a study of blood T cell repertoires in COVID-19. Method: immunoSEQ multiplex PCR; TCRdb's copy keeps in-frame clones and lacks some. The table shows hundreds of thousands of clones, with over 70% occurring only once. Input material: peripheral blood. The receptors were sampled from a woman in her forties or fifties with acute or convalescent COVID-19. CDR3s include the opening cysteine and the closing phenylalanine or tryptophan. D genes are given only for firm matches. Size tells how often a clone was seen (once, few, many) or the class of an expanded clone, and some rows leave it out.

J | D | V | size | CDR3 | DNA
TRBJ1-1 | TRBD1 | TRBV19 | NA | CASSLTGMNTEAFF | TGTGCCAGTAGCCTGACAGGGATGAACACTGAAGCTTTCTTT
TRBJ1-3 | TRBD1 | TRBV2 | NA | CASSLILLQGASGNTIYF | TGTGCCAGCAGTCTTATACTTTTACAGGGGGCCTCTGGAAACACCATATATTTT
TRBJ2-7 | NA | TRBV2 | NA | CASRPGLAYEQYF | TGTGCCAGCAGGCCAGGGTTGGCCTACGAGCAGTACTTC
TRBJ2-5 | NA | TRBV28 | NA | CASSLAGPQETQYF | TGTGCCAGCAGTTTAGCGGGACCCCAAGAGACCCAGTACTTC
TRBJ1-6 | TRBD1 | TRBV7-2 | NA | CASSLAGGDSPLHF | TGTGCCAGCAGCTTAGCAGGGGGCGATTCACCCCTCCACTTT
TRBJ2-7 | TRBD2 | TRBV5-1 | NA | CASSLATGGEQYF | TGCGCCAGCAGCTTGGCCACGGGGGGAGAGCAGTACTTC
TRBJ2-1 | NA | TRBV9 | NA | CASSPRGLGGNEQFF | TGTGCCAGCAGCCCGCGGGGACTTGGGGGGAATGAGCAGTTCTTC
TRBJ2-3 | NA | TRBV6-1 | NA | CASSGASPTDTQYF | TGTGCCAGCAGTGGGGCTAGCCCGACAGATACGCAGTATTTT
TRBJ1-1 | NA | TRBV6-1 | NA | CASSEDRDTEAFF | TGTGCCAGCAGTGAAGACCGGGACACTGAAGCTTTCTTT
TRBJ2-2 | TRBD1 | TRBV11-3 | NA | CASSAQGAGGTGELFF | TGTGCCAGCAGCGCACAGGGGGCAGGGGGAACCGGGGAGCTGTTTTTT
TRBJ2-2 | TRBD1 | TRBV27 | NA | CASSPIGTGETGELFF | TGTGCCAGCAGTCCGATCGGGACAGGGGAGACCGGGGAGCTGTTTTTT
TRBJ2-7 | NA | TRBV5-6 | NA | CASSLASDSPQYF | TGTGCCAGCAGCTTGGCTTCGGACTCCCCGCAGTACTTC
TRBJ1-2 | NA | TRBV20-1 | NA | CSAASGYGYTF | TGCAGTGCCGCGTCGGGCTATGGCTACACCTTC
TRBJ2-7 | NA | TRBV5-1 | NA | CASSLELAYEQYF | TGCGCCAGCAGCTTGGAACTAGCCTACGAGCAGTACTTC
TRBJ1-3 | NA | TRBV7-6 | NA | CASGSVISGNTIYF | TGTGCCAGCGGGAGTGTCATCTCTGGAAACACCATATATTTT
TRBJ2-1 | TRBD2 | TRBV24-1 | NA | CATSDLGRGGRYNEQFF | TGTGCCACCAGTGATTTGGGGCGGGGCGGGAGGTACAATGAGCAGTTCTTC
TRBJ1-2 | NA | TRBV4-2 | NA | CASSQDGRGYGYTF | TGTGCCAGCAGCCAAGATGGCAGGGGATATGGCTACACCTTC
TRBJ1-2 | TRBD1 | TRBV24-1 | NA | CATSDGTGPHYGYTF | TGTGCCACCAGTGATGGGACAGGGCCCCACTATGGCTACACCTTC
TRBJ2-1 | TRBD1 | TRBV28 | NA | CASRPDTGGSYNEQFF | TGTGCCAGCAGGCCAGACACAGGGGGTTCCTACAATGAGCAGTTCTTC
TRBJ2-6 | TRBD1 | TRBV30 | NA | CAWSRLMGTGGTGANVLTF | TGTGCCTGGAGTAGACTCATGGGGACAGGGGGGACTGGGGCCAACGTCCTGACTTTC
TRBJ1-1 | TRBD1 | TRBV6-5 | once | CASRLLTGGLEAFF | TGTGCCAGCAGACTACTGACAGGGGGACTCGAAGCTTTCTTT
TRBJ2-7 | TRBD2 | TRBV5-4 | NA | CASSFLPPSGSPSYEQYF | TGTGCCAGCAGCTTTCTACCGCCTAGCGGGAGCCCATCCTACGAGCAGTACTTC
TRBJ2-1 | NA | TRBV12-2 | NA | CASRFGGPSSYNEQFF | TGTGCAAGTCGCTTTGGCGGGCCGAGCTCCTACAATGAGCAGTTCTTC
TRBJ2-7 | NA | TRBV11-2 | few | CASSPRVSDGEQYF | TGTGCCAGCAGCCCAAGGGTTAGCGACGGCGAGCAGTACTTC
TRBJ1-1 | NA | TRBV9 | once | CASSVGFGDTEAFF | TGTGCCAGCAGCGTAGGGTTTGGAGACACTGAAGCTTTCTTT
TRBJ2-2 | TRBD1 | TRBV13 | NA | CASSRALGQVITGELFF | TGTGCCAGCAGCCGGGCCTTGGGACAGGTGATCACCGGGGAGCTGTTTTTT
TRBJ2-3 | TRBD2 | TRBV19 | NA | CASSTGTSRSTDTQYF | TGTGCCAGTAGTACCGGGACTAGCCGTAGCACAGATACGCAGTATTTT
TRBJ2-3 | TRBD2 | TRBV4-2 | few | CASSQHSGSTDTQYF | TGTGCCAGCAGCCAACATAGCGGGAGCACAGATACGCAGTATTTT
TRBJ2-7 | TRBD2 | TRBV9 | few | CASSVGTSGSWDYEQYF | TGTGCCAGCAGCGTAGGGACTAGCGGGTCCTGGGATTACGAGCAGTACTTC
TRBJ2-2 | NA | TRBV5-1 | NA | CASSQPSGQANTGELFF | TGCGCCAGCAGCCAACCGTCAGGGCAAGCGAACACCGGGGAGCTGTTTTTT
TRBJ2-7 | NA | TRBV5-8 | NA | CASSWLAGATSYEQYF | TGTGCCAGCAGTTGGTTGGCAGGGGCGACCTCCTACGAGCAGTACTTC
TRBJ2-5 | TRBD1 | TRBV29-1 | NA | CSARGLGETQYF | TGCAGCGCCAGGGGGCTCGGAGAGACCCAGTACTTC
TRBJ2-7 | NA | TRBV27 | NA | CASSLVQGSSYEQYF | TGTGCCAGCAGTTTGGTTCAGGGAAGTAGCTACGAGCAGTACTTC
TRBJ2-2 | NA | TRBV2 | NA | CASSEAQGSGELFF | TGTGCCAGCAGTGAAGCGCAGGGGTCCGGGGAGCTGTTTTTT
TRBJ2-3 | NA | TRBV9 | NA | CASSPRQSLGGPRDTQYF | TGTGCCAGCAGCCCCCGACAATCCTTAGGCGGGCCCCGGGATACGCAGTATTTT
TRBJ2-7 | TRBD2 | TRBV30 | NA | CAWSGAAGGNEQYF | TGTGCCTGGAGTGGGGCAGCGGGAGGTAACGAGCAGTACTTC
TRBJ1-1 | NA | TRBV27 | NA | CASSPTVTRSTEAFF | TGTGCCAGCAGTCCAACCGTGACGCGGAGCACTGAAGCTTTCTTT
TRBJ2-5 | NA | TRBV18 | NA | CASSPLAVAGETQYF | TGTGCCAGCTCACCACTAGCGGTTGCCGGGGAGACCCAGTACTTC
TRBJ1-5 | TRBD1 | TRBV6-1 | NA | CASSDRDRLYSNQPQHF | TGTGCCAGCAGTGATAGGGACAGATTATATAGCAATCAGCCCCAGCATTTT
TRBJ2-1 | TRBD2 | TRBV7-9 | NA | CASSGTSDYFGEQFF | TGTGCCAGCAGCGGGACTAGCGACTACTTCGGTGAGCAGTTCTTC
TRBJ2-1 | NA | TRBV14 | NA | CASSQDGGSSYNEQFF | TGTGCCAGCAGCCAAGATGGGGGGAGCTCCTACAATGAGCAGTTCTTC
TRBJ2-2 | NA | TRBV12-5 | NA | CASGPTGSSNTGELFF | TGTGCTAGTGGCCCGACGGGGAGCTCGAACACCGGGGAGCTGTTTTTT
TRBJ2-7 | NA | TRBV20-1 | NA | CSARDLGAQYF | TGCAGTGCTAGAGATTTAGGGGCTCAGTACTTC
TRBJ2-3 | TRBD2 | TRBV19 | once | CASSTTGTSGSDTQYF | TGTGCCAGTAGTACTACCGGGACTAGCGGGTCAGATACGCAGTATTTT
TRBJ2-5 | TRBD2 | TRBV29-1 | NA | CSVEKGGRETQYF | TGCAGCGTGGAAAAGGGAGGGAGAGAGACCCAGTACTTC
TRBJ2-7 | NA | TRBV28 | NA | CASSLGGGTSYEQYF | TGTGCCAGCAGTTTAGGTGGGGGCACTTCCTACGAGCAGTACTTC